Shown below are 25 T cell receptor beta chains from a single sample sequenced in a study of beta chain features in type 1 diabetes (dated by TCRdb to the late 2010s). Findings and caveats that apply to the study as a whole: Type 1 diabetes patients showed a moderate but significant shortening of TCRB CDR3 length in all four CD4+ subsets.

Their target antigens are unknown. Receptors were amplified or captured by the immunoSEQ multiplex PCR assay. The entire isolated RNA was reverse transcribed using the High Capacity cDNA Reverse Transcription Kit, and thus expressed TCRB transcripts were sequenced. Imported from immuneACCESS, the table was reduced by TCRdb to in-frame sequences with V and J called. These copies leave out some clones; in studies compared against another copy, an unresolved V gene accounts for under half, and the cause of the remainder is not known. The sample contains hundreds of thousands of clones, approximately 15% of them found a single time. The ten largest clones capture 0.015% to 0.02% of the sample. Sample: naive CD4+ T cells from blood. The sample's cell subset or site label is to be understood as: true naive CD4+ T cells. The origin of the receptors is a man aged 25 to 40 with type 1 diabetes.

This clone occurred a few times. The chain carries TRBV29-1 and TRBJ1-2, with a weak D call TRBD1 (5 bases). Germline CDR1 SQVTM, CDR2 ANQGSEA. The V gene lost 6 bases and the J gene lost 2 bases, with 10 bases spanning the gap. The CDR3 contains 12 residues. The CDR3 loop reads CSVKQANYGYTF. The DNA for the CDR3 is TGCAGCGTCAAACAGGCCAACTATGGCTACACCTTC.

This clone was counted only a few times. The V call is TRBV5-1, the J call TRBJ2-7; the match to TRBD2 covers 7 bases. Germline V gene lookup returns CDR1 SGHRS and CDR2 YFSETQ. V dropped 3 bases and J dropped 6; count of bases not matched to a gene: 3. The CDR3 totals 12 residues. The CDR3 protein is CASSYPGGEQYF. CDR3 coding DNA: TGCGCCAGCAGCTACCCGGGGGGCGAGCAGTACTTC. Together with reference TRBV5-1 and TRBJ2-7, the CDR3 gives the full variable domain: KAGVTQTPRYLIKTRGQQVTLSCSPISGHRSVSWYQQTPGQGLQFLFEYFSETQRNKGNFPGRFSGRQFSNSRSEMNVSTLELGDSALYLCASSYPGGEQYFGPGTRLTVT.

V gene TRBV5-1 combines with J gene TRBJ2-7, with D perhaps matching TRBD2 (6 bases). This CDR3 contains 16 residues. CDR1 and CDR2 (germline): SGHRS, YFSETQ. The V end was cut by 5 bases, the J end by 3 bases, with 21 bases between. The DNA for the CDR3 is TGCGCCAGCAGAAGGTGGTCAGGAGGGCAGGGCTACGAGCAGTACTTC. Translating gives CASRRWSGGQGYEQYF.

This sequence joins TRBV2 and TRBJ1-2, with D unclear. The CDR3 sequence is 15 residues long. Per germline, CDR1 SNHLY and CDR2 FYNNEI. V lost 7 bases and J lost 7, with 22 bases in between. The CDR3 DNA reads TGTGCCAGCATTCCAGACGACCGAGGCAATCTTGGCTACACCTTC. It yields the protein CASIPDDRGNLGYTF.

The chain employs TRBV28 and TRBJ2-7, with D possibly matching TRBD2 (5 bases). The CDR3 is 14 residues long. Per germline, CDR1 MDHEN and CDR2 SYDVKM. V shed 3 bases and J shed 5 bases, with 14 bases lying between them. DNA of the CDR3: TGTGCCAGCAGTTTCATCCCGAGGGCAAACGAGCAGTACTTC. Translation gives CASSFIPRANEQYF.

In this sample, this clone turned up once. This chain links TRBV28 with TRBJ2-7, with D possibly being TRBD1 (6 bases). V lost 4 bases and J lost 2, with 12 bases in between. Germline V gives CDR1 MDHEN, CDR2 SYDVKM. There are 14 residues in the CDR3. The CDR3 sequence: CASSSGQTPYEQYF. The DNA for the CDR3 is TGTGCCAGCAGTTCCGGACAGACCCCCTACGAGCAGTACTTC.

This clone occurred a few times. V gene TRBV6-5 combines with J gene TRBJ1-5, with D uncertain. The germline V gene encodes CDR1 MNHEY and CDR2 SVGAGI. The CDR3 contains 14 residues. V lost 6 bases and J lost 6, with 15 bases in between. The CDR3 DNA is TGTGCCAGCAGCCCCGACGGGGTAGGTCAGCCCCAGCATTTT. This translates into CASSPDGVGQPQHF.

This clone was seen more than once but under ten times. The rearrangement joins TRBV25-1 to TRBJ2-1; 8 positions agree with TRBD1. Germline CDR1 and CDR2: MGHDK and SYGVNS. J gave up 16 bases and V 3 bases, and 11 bases lay outside the gene matches. This CDR3 has 13 amino acids. CDR3 nucleotide sequence: TGTGCCAGCAGTGACCTACGACAGGGGTTTGTATTCTTC. Translation gives CASSDLRQGFVFF.

The chain is built from TRBV7-3 and TRBJ2-3; the D gene is possibly TRBD2 (5 bases). V was trimmed by 5 bases and J by 3 bases, leaving 12 bases between them. The CDR3 length is 14 residues. Looked up from germline, CDR1 is SGHTA and CDR2 is FQGTGA. The CDR3 nucleotides read TGTGCCAGCAGCCTAGAGCGGTCGACAGATACGCAGTATTTT. This sequence encodes CASSLERSTDTQYF. The full variable domain, its missing parts supplied by reference TRBV7-3 and TRBJ2-3, is GAGVSQTPSNKVTEKGKYVELRCDPISGHTALYWYRQSLGQGPEFLIYFQGTGAADDSGLPNDRFFAVRPEGSVSTLKIQRTERGDSAVYLCASSLERSTDTQYFGPGTRLTVL.

V is TRBV28 and J is TRBJ2-3; the match to TRBD2 covers 10 bases. CDR1 MDHEN and CDR2 SYDVKM come from the germline V gene. CDR3 length: 16 amino acids. Trimming took 9 bases from V and 3 from J; bases not matched to a gene: 12. The CDR3: CASPPASGRSTDTQYF. The CDR3 nucleotides read TGTGCCAGTCCGCCGGCTAGCGGGAGAAGTACAGATACGCAGTATTTT.

The chain is built from TRBV7-9 and TRBJ1-5; 7 nucleotides agree with TRBD1. V lost 5 bases to trimming and J lost 3 bases; unmatched junction nucleotides: 4. Germline-derived CDR1 and CDR2 are SEHNR and FQNEAQ (reference sequence). This CDR3 is 14 amino acids long. The CDR3 here is CASSPGQDNQPQHF. As DNA, the CDR3 is TGTGCCAGCAGCCCCGGACAGGACAATCAGCCCCAGCATTTT.

This clone was seen a few times. The J gene is TRBJ2-4, the V gene TRBV15, with 7 nucleotides matching TRBD1. Losses at the gene ends were 1 base for V and 6 bases for J; bases not matched to a gene: 0. Germline V gene data show CDR1 as LNHNV and CDR2 as YYDKDF (reference sequence). This CDR3 contains 13 residues. The CDR3 loop is CATSRGTGNIQYF. The CDR3 DNA reads as TGTGCCACCAGCAGAGGGACAGGAAACATTCAGTACTTC.

The rearrangement links TRBV21-1 to TRBJ2-5; the D segment call TRBD2 is taken from the table without a DNA check. TRBV21-1 is an annotated pseudogene. There are 15 residues in the CDR3. CDR3 DNA sequence: TGTGCCAGCAGGAAGAGGCTTGCTAGCGAAGAGACCCAGTACTTC. Its translation is CASRKRLASEETQYF.

The chain combines TRBV28 with TRBJ1-2, with D possibly matching TRBD1 (6 bases). In germline, CDR1 is MDHEN, CDR2 SYDVKM. The CDR3 is 16 amino acids. V was clipped by 5 bases and J by 5 bases, with 21 bases between them. The CDR3 here is CASSPWTATLSYGYTF. CDR3 nucleotide sequence: TGTGCCAGCAGTCCCTGGACAGCCACACTGTCTTATGGCTACACCTTC.

V is TRBV6-6 and J is TRBJ2-1, with 7 bases fitting TRBD2. The V segment lost 6 bases and the J segment 6 bases; nucleotides outside the gene matches: 11. This CDR3 contains 15 residues. Germline lookup yields CDR1 MNHNY and CDR2 SVGAGI (reference sequence). The chain's CDR3 is CASSRPSGAFNEQFF. DNA of the CDR3: TGTGCCAGCAGCAGACCTAGCGGAGCCTTCAATGAGCAGTTCTTC.

This clone has only a few counts. J is TRBJ1-5 and V is TRBV5-1; D may be TRBD1 (6 bases). Germline CDR1 is SGHRS and CDR2 is YFSETQ. Trimming stripped 4 bases from V and 4 bases from J, with 12 bases between. There are 14 residues in the CDR3. The CDR3 bases are TGCGCCAGCAGCGAGGGGGATCCGAATCAGCCCCAGCATTTT. Protein: CASSEGDPNQPQHF.

This clone was counted between two and nine times. This sequence joins TRBV5-1 and TRBJ2-7, with TRBD1 identical over 7 bases. V lost 5 bases to trimming and J lost 2 bases; unmatched junction nucleotides: 10. The CDR3 totals 15 residues. Germline CDR1 reads SGHRS; CDR2 reads YFSETQ. The CDR3 nucleotides are TGCGCCAGCAGTCTCGAACCGGGACAGCCCTACGAGCAGTACTTC. Its protein product is CASSLEPGQPYEQYF. The full variable domain, in which reference TRBV5-1 and TRBJ2-7 provide the parts outside the CDR3, is KAGVTQTPRYLIKTRGQQVTLSCSPISGHRSVSWYQQTPGQGLQFLFEYFSETQRNKGNFPGRFSGRQFSNSRSEMNVSTLELGDSALYLCASSLEPGQPYEQYFGPGTRLTVT.

This clone has just a few counts. This chain uses TRBV18 with TRBJ2-2, with a possible D match to TRBD1 (6 bases). Germline-derived CDR1 and CDR2 are KGHSH and LQKENI. V lost 2 bases and J 6 bases, leaving 13 bases between the germline ends. CDR3 length: 15 amino acids. The CDR3: CASSPFQGIAGELFF. CDR3 DNA: TGTGCCAGCTCACCATTCCAGGGGATCGCCGGGGAGCTGTTTTTT.

This clone was picked up a small number of times. The chain is built from TRBV2 and TRBJ2-3; 11 positions match TRBD2. This CDR3 contains 14 residues. Looked up from germline, CDR1 is SNHLY and CDR2 is FYNNEI. V dropped 7 bases and J dropped 5; count of bases not matched to a gene: 5. CDR3 in DNA: TGTGCCAGCATTTTAGCGGGAGGGGTAGATACGCAGTATTTT. Protein: CASILAGGVDTQYF.

This clone was counted between two and nine times. The sample carries other DNA sequences with the same CDR3. The chain recombines TRBV7-2 with TRBJ2-3; D is unresolved. Trimming cost V 2 bases and J 5 bases, with 8 bases left between them. Per germline, CDR1 SGHTA and CDR2 FQGNSA. This CDR3 is built from 13 residues. The CDR3 loop is CASSLSGEDTQYF. The CDR3 bases are TGTGCCAGCAGCTTATCAGGCGAAGATACGCAGTATTTT.

The table lists this clone with a few counts. The CDR3 spells CASSEAPLGTGRETQYF. CDR3 coding DNA: TGTGCCAGCAGTGAAGCCCCACTCGGGACAGGGAGGGAGACCCAGTACTTC. This sequence joins TRBV2 and TRBJ2-5, with TRBD1 matching 9 bases. The CDR3 consists of 17 residues. V gave up 0 bases and J gave up 5 bases; unmatched junction bases: 10. Germline CDR1 and CDR2: SNHLY and FYNNEI.

This clone turned up a few times. This chain joins TRBV29-1 and TRBJ1-2; 10 bases line up with TRBD1. Germline CDR1 is SQVTM and CDR2 is ANQGSEA. Trimming removed 3 bases from V and 0 bases from J; junction bases left unmatched: 10. The CDR3 consists of 17 residues. CDR3 region: CSVDSSGQGTTNYGYTF. DNA for the CDR3: TGCAGCGTTGACTCTTCGGGACAGGGGACAACTAACTATGGCTACACCTTC.

The chain joins TRBV5-1 to TRBJ2-7, with 9 bases that match TRBD1. This CDR3 spans 15 amino acids. Germline V gives CDR1 SGHRS, CDR2 YFSETQ. The junction had 6 bases not matched to a gene; V was cut back by 4 bases and J by 1 base. The CDR3 DNA is TGCGCCAGCAGCACCTCGGGACAGGGTTCCTACGAGCAGTACTTC. Protein sequence: CASSTSGQGSYEQYF.

The rearrangement links TRBV7-2 to TRBJ2-7, with TRBD2 identical over 7 bases. Germline CDR1 reads SGHTA; CDR2 reads FQGNSA. Trimming took 3 bases from V and 9 from J; bases not matched to a gene: 11. This CDR3 comprises 14 residues. Written as DNA, the CDR3 is TGTGCCAGCAGCTTCACCAGCGTGCGGGAGTTGCAGTACTTC. Encoded protein: CASSFTSVRELQYF.

This chain connects TRBV28 to TRBJ1-2, with D possibly matching TRBD1 (5 bases). V gave up 6 bases and J gave up 5 bases, with 19 bases separating them. Germline-derived CDR1 and CDR2 are MDHEN and SYDVKM. This CDR3 is built from 15 residues. The DNA for the CDR3 is TGTGCCAGCAGCACAAGCGCGGGACGGGTATATGGCTACACCTTC. Translated: CASSTSAGRVYGYTF.